The clone carrying this T cell receptor (beta chain) was seen a handful of times. Its target is unknown. The V end lost 7 bases, the J end lost 5 bases, and 15 bases lay between the germline ends. The CDR3 is 13 amino acids. Scientists made TCR beta libraries using quantitative 5'-RACE with molecular barcodes. TCRdb independently ran MiXCR on the 5' RACE reads; one entry per CDR3 protein. The table records 150,000 to 200,000 distinct CDR3 sequences, around 20% of them present only once. This sample was included in a study of CD8 T cells in ankylosing spondylitis. Findings and caveats of the study: Disease-linked clones reportedly concentrated significantly in matched ankylosing spondylitis synovial fluid. Clones that were linked to disease were CD8+ and were relatively rare in peripheral blood. What appeared characteristic of ankylosing spondylitis blood was a TCR beta motif of seven to nine highly homologous variants.

V is TRBV12-3 or TRBV12-4 and J is TRBJ2-7; a weak D match, TRBD1 (5 bases). The sequenced material came from blood, either unsorted or a sorted T cell fraction (not recorded which). This sequence was found in a male donor with ankylosing spondylitis or in good health (not recorded which). The CDR3 here is CASKSTARHEQYF. The CDR3 DNA sequence: TGTGCCAGCAAGTCGACAGCACGACACGAGCAGTACTTC.